The source of this T cell receptor (beta chain) is a study of shared clonotypes between healthy human individuals. The wider study: Per donor, three plates held CD4 naive cells, three held CD4 memory, two held CD8 naive and one held CD8 memory. Notes on the study in general: The study's rarefaction showed incomplete sorted-subset sequencing despite large depth. Having only a few donors restricted how much genetic and exposure-history diversity was captured.

To note about this clone: What it binds is not known.

The germline V gene encodes CDR1 MNHEY and CDR2 SMNVEV (reference sequence). Trimming cost V 6 bases and J 1 base, with 6 bases left between them. The length of the CDR3 is 12 residues. The assay was run at deep level. TCRdb keeps only in-frame clones here, not all; method: immunoSEQ multiplex PCR. The table records over a million clones, 75% to 80% of them present only once. The sequence was collected from a young man in good health. Some clones in this sample may be carry-over from other donors' samples. The source material was memory CD4+ T cells from PBMCs. Indicated subset: CD45RA-negative fraction. The chain carries TRBV27 and TRBJ1-1; no clear D gene. Written as DNA, the CDR3 is TGTGCCAGCAGGTTTTCGAACACTGAAGCTTTCTTT. This encodes CASRFSNTEAFF.